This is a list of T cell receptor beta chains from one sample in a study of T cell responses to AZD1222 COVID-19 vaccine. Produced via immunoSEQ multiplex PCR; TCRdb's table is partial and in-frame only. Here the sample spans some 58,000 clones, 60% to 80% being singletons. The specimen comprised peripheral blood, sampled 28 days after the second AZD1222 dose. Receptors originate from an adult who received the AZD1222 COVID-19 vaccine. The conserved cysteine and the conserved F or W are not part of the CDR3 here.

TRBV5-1 ASSRQARGGYNEQF
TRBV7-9 ASSITGVVPYGYT
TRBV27 ASSHRGAAYEQY
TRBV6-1 ASSETGAGELF
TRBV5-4 ASSFLQGTNYGYT
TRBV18 ASSPPGHMNSPLH
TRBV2 ASRGDRGGNQPQH
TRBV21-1 ASSNPGCYGYT
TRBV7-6 ASSYRQGIPDNEQF
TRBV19 ATSRSGTSGIGEQY
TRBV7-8 ASSFSGEDTEAF
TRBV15 ATSREKREINTGELF
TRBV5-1 ASSEGTGGSLH
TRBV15 ATSRGPGGGESEAF
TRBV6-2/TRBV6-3 ASSYAARGEQY